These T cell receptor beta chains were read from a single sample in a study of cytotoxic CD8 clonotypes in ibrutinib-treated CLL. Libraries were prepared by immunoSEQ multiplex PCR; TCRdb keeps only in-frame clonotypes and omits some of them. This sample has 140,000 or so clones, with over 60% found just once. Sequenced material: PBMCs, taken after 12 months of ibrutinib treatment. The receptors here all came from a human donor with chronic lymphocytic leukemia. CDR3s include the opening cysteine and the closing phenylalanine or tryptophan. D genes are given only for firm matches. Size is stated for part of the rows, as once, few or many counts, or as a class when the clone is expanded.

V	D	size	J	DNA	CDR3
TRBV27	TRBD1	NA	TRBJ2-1	TGTGCCAGCAGTTTCCACGGGACAGCCGCTTTCTTCAATGAGCAGTTCTTC	CASSFHGTAAFFNEQFF
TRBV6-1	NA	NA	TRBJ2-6	TGTGCCAGCAGTGAAATCTACTCTGGGGCCAACGTCCTGACTTTC	CASSEIYSGANVLTF
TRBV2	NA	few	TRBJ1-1	TGTGCCAGCAGTGTAGGGGGACTTATGAACACTGAAGCTTTCTTT	CASSVGGLMNTEAFF
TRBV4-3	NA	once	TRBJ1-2	TGCGCCAGCAGCCAAGATCTGTCAGACTATGGCTACACCTTC	CASSQDLSDYGYTF
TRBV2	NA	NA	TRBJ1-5	TGTGCCAGCAGTGGACCGAATCAGCCCCAGCATTTT	CASSGPNQPQHF
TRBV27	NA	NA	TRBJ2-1	TGTGCCAGCAGTTTATTTGGCAGATCTCTCAATGAGCAGTTCTTC	CASSLFGRSLNEQFF
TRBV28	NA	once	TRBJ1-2	TGTGCCAGCAGCCCCCCGGGGTATCAGGGAGGCAACACCTTC	CASSPPGYQGGNTF
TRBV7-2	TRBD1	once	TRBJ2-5	TGTGCCAGCAGGGCCGGGACAGGGGCAGGGACCCAGTACTTC	CASRAGTGAGTQYF
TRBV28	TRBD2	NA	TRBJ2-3	TGTGCCAGCAGAAATCCGGGACTAGCGGGATGGTCCGGCACAGATACGCAGTATTTT	CASRNPGLAGWSGTDTQYF
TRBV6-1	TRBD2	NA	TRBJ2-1	TGTGCCAGCGGACTCGGGACTAGCGCAAACAATGAGCAGTTCTTC	CASGLGTSANNEQFF